The T cell receptor beta chain under discussion was sequenced for a study of shared clonotypes between healthy human individuals. Study results and caveats: Estimated clonotype richness was generally higher in naive than memory subsets.

This CDR3 is built from 15 residues. Germline assignment: CDR1 SEHNR and CDR2 FQNEAQ (reference sequence). Trimming took off 2 bases at V and 10 bases at J, with 17 bases between the two ends. A remark on this clone: What it binds is unknown.

Per the study methods: ImmunoSEQ yielded junction-only sequences lacking quality scores, so filtering differed. Sequencing was performed with immunoSEQ multiplex PCR; in TCRdb, only in-frame clones are kept and a portion is missing. V and J calls and clone size are copied from that table; D and trimming were computed from the DNA. The sample holds hundreds of thousands of clones, more than 70% seen once. Sequenced: memory CD4+ T cells sorted from blood. Stated subset: CD45RA-negative fraction. This sequence was found in a woman in her thirties in good health. The chain links TRBV7-9 to TRBJ1-4, with a possible D match to TRBD1 (5 bases). CDR3 coding DNA: TGTGCCAGCAGCTTATCAAGGCAGGGAGGCGGAAAACTGTTTTTT. It translates to CASSLSRQGGGKLFF. The variable domain in full, completed from reference TRBV7-9 and TRBJ1-4, reads DTGVSQNPRHKITKRGQNVTFRCDPISEHNRLYWYRQTLGQGPEFLTYFQNEAQLEKSRLLSDRFSAERPKGSFSTLEIQRTEQGDSAMYLCASSLSRQGGGKLFFGSGTQLSVL.